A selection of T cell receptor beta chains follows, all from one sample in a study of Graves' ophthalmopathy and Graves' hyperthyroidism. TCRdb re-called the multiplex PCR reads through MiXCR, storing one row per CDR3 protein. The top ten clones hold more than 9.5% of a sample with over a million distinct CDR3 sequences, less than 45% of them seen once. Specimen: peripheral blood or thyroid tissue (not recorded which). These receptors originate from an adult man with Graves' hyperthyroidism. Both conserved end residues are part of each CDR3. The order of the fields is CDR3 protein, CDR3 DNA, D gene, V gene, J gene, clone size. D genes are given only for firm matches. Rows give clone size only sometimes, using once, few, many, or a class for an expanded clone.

CASSPGGVNGYTF	TGTGCCAGCAGCCCCGGGGGGGTCAACGGCTACACCTTC	-	TRBV11-2	TRBJ1-2	many
CASSASGAINEKLFF	TGTGCCAGCAGCGCGTCCGGGGCGATTAATGAAAAACTGTTTTTT	-	TRBV5-1	TRBJ1-4	-
CASRAGQVGNQPQHF	TGTGCCAGCAGGGCTGGGCAGGTCGGTAATCAGCCCCAGCATTTT	-	TRBV12-3/TRBV12-4	TRBJ1-5	many
CASSYSTPSGQGTPNTEAFF	TGTGCCAGCAGTTACTCGACCCCCTCGGGACAGGGAACCCCGAACACTGAAGCTTTCTTT	TRBD1	TRBV6-5	TRBJ1-1	few
CASSLVRDTYEQYF	TGTGCCAGCAGTTTAGTCCGGGACACCTACGAGCAGTACTTC	-	TRBV12-3/TRBV12-4	TRBJ2-7	-
CSTGQGLNYGYTF	TGCAGCACCGGACAGGGCCTTAACTATGGCTACACCTTC	TRBD1	TRBV29-1	TRBJ1-2	once
CASSIQGRRAYEQYF	TGTGCCAGCAGTATACAGGGGAGGAGGGCCTACGAGCAGTACTTC	-	TRBV12-3/TRBV12-4	TRBJ2-7	few
CASSGYFFGTGQNTEAFF	TGTGCCAGCAGCGGCTACTTTTTCGGGACAGGGCAGAACACTGAAGCTTTCTTT	TRBD1	TRBV9	TRBJ1-1	-
CAIGGTGVSYGYTF	TGTGCCATCGGAGGGACAGGAGTCTCGTATGGCTACACCTTC	TRBD1	TRBV10-3	TRBJ1-2	-
CASSLVASGASTDTQYF	TGTGCCAGCAGCTTAGTGGCTAGCGGGGCGTCCACAGATACGCAGTATTTT	TRBD2	TRBV7-6	TRBJ2-3	-
CSARGPGRDEQYF	TGCAGTGCTAGGGGCCCGGGGCGGGATGAGCAGTACTTC	-	TRBV20-1	TRBJ2-7	-
CASRRQGAQETQYF	TGTGCCAGCCGTAGACAGGGGGCTCAGGAGACCCAGTACTTC	TRBD1	TRBV10-3	TRBJ2-5	many
CSATWESGYGYTF	TGCAGTGCTACTTGGGAGTCGGGTTATGGCTACACCTTC	-	TRBV20-1	TRBJ1-2	-
CASSYSVDGTYEQYF	TGTGCCAGCAGTTACTCGGTCGACGGAACCTACGAGCAGTACTTC	-	TRBV6-5	TRBJ2-7	few
CASSLARVSDEAFF	TGCGCCAGCAGCTTGGCCAGGGTTTCGGATGAAGCTTTCTTT	-	TRBV5-1	TRBJ1-1	many
CASNPAGVYTF	TGTGCCAGCAACCCCGCGGGAGTCTACACCTTC	-	TRBV7-2	TRBJ1-2	once
CASSQEGGTNTEAFF	TGCGCCAGCAGCCAAGAAGGAGGGACGAACACTGAAGCTTTCTTT	-	TRBV4-3	TRBJ1-1	few
CASSSQGLGAFF	TGTGCCAGCAGTTCACAGGGTCTTGGGGCTTTCTTT	-	TRBV7-9	TRBJ1-1	many
CATIPGRGGQETQYF	TGTGCCACCATTCCAGGGCGAGGAGGCCAAGAGACCCAGTACTTC	-	TRBV10-3	TRBJ2-5	many
CASDLGRGENTGAFF	TGCGCCAGCGACCTGGGCCGGGGGGAGAACACTGGAGCTTTCTTT	-	TRBV5-1	TRBJ1-1	-
CSPGTFGQPQHF	TGCAGCCCCGGGACATTCGGTCAGCCCCAGCATTTT	-	TRBV29-1	TRBJ1-5	once
CATSRGSGSEAFF	TGTGCCACCAGCAGAGGGTCGGGCAGTGAAGCTTTCTTT	-	TRBV15	TRBJ1-1	-
CASSPQEMETQYF	TGTGCCAGCAGTCCCCAGGAAATGGAGACCCAGTACTTC	-	TRBV12-3/TRBV12-4	TRBJ2-5	many
CASKPRDASGGTNTGELFF	TGTGCCAGCAAGCCTCGGGACGCTAGCGGGGGAACGAACACCGGGGAGCTGTTTTTT	TRBD2	TRBV9	TRBJ2-2	-
CASSQDNSIPPYEQYF	TGCGCCAGCAGCCAAGATAACAGCATACCCCCTTACGAGCAGTACTTC	-	TRBV4-3	TRBJ2-7	-
CASSRGGNNQPQHF	TGTGCCAGCAGTAGAGGGGGGAACAATCAGCCCCAGCATTTT	-	TRBV14	TRBJ1-5	-
CASRLQVGQPQYF	TGTGCCAGCAGGCTACAAGTCGGACAGCCCCAGTACTTC	-	TRBV7-2	TRBJ2-5	-
CSATPTGDQETQYF	TGCAGTGCTACTCCAACAGGGGACCAAGAGACCCAGTACTTC	TRBD1	TRBV20-1	TRBJ2-5	few
CASSLEVWSYEQYF	TGCGCCAGCAGCCTCGAAGTTTGGTCCTACGAGCAGTACTTC	-	TRBV5-1	TRBJ2-7	many
CASGLGTTNTEAFF	TGTGCTAGTGGTTTGGGGACAACGAACACTGAAGCTTTCTTT	-	TRBV12-5	TRBJ1-1	many
CASSLSGWETQYF	TGTGCCAGCAGTTTAAGCGGGTGGGAGACCCAGTACTTC	-	TRBV28	TRBJ2-5	many
CASSERGGPSYEQYF	TGTGCCAGCAGCGAAAGGGGGGGGCCCTCATACGAGCAGTACTTC	-	TRBV7-9	TRBJ2-7	-
CSAIALDRAQETQYF	TGCAGTGCAATTGCTCTGGACAGGGCCCAAGAGACCCAGTACTTC	TRBD1	TRBV20-1	TRBJ2-5	many
CSVVLGGQGAYGYTF	TGCAGCGTTGTTTTGGGGGGACAGGGGGCTTATGGCTACACCTTC	TRBD1	TRBV29-1	TRBJ1-2	-
CASSEPDGHLNTEAFF	TGCGCCAGCAGTGAGCCGGACGGCCACCTGAACACTGAAGCTTTCTTT	-	TRBV10-2	TRBJ1-1	-
CASTQGAPNYGYTF	TGTGCCAGCACCCAGGGGGCCCCTAACTATGGCTACACCTTC	TRBD1	TRBV6-1	TRBJ1-2	-
CSVEDSNQPQHF	TGCAGCGTTGAGGATAGCAATCAGCCCCAGCATTTT	-	TRBV29-1	TRBJ1-5	-
CATSSVRGEPQHF	TGTGCCACCAGCAGCGTCAGGGGTGAGCCCCAGCATTTT	-	TRBV15	TRBJ1-5	few
CSVEDTWARGNTGELFF	TGCAGCGTTGAAGATACTTGGGCCAGGGGTAACACCGGGGAGCTGTTTTTT	-	TRBV29-1	TRBJ2-2	many
CASSHIGQDNSPLHF	TGTGCCAGCAGCCATATCGGACAGGATAATTCACCCCTCCACTTT	TRBD1	TRBV7-2	TRBJ1-6	many